This T cell receptor (beta chain) appears in the sequencing data of a study of identical twins. CDR3 length: 15 residues. V shed 3 bases and J shed 3 bases, with 15 bases lying between them. In germline, CDR1 is SGHRS, CDR2 YFSETQ. MiXCR, applied by TCRdb to the 5' RACE reads, yields one record per CDR3 protein. The sample shows around 470,000 distinct CDR3 sequences, approximately 15% of them seen only once. The sample also formed part of further work on yellow fever vaccine responses in identical twins.

This sequence originates from a woman between 18 and 29 years old in good health. The material sequenced was CD4+ T cells sorted from blood. The chain links TRBV5-1 to TRBJ1-1, with a weak D call TRBD1 (6 bases). The CDR3 is CASSSIDRTYTEAFF. The CDR3, as DNA: TGCGCCAGCAGCTCCATTGACAGGACCTACACTGAAGCTTTCTTT.